These T cell receptor beta chains were read from a single sample in a study of blood T cells in healthy people across ages. One entry per CDR3 protein, called by TCRdb with MiXCR from the 5' RACE reads. Here the sample spans 910,000 or so distinct CDR3 sequences, approximately 50% being singletons. The sample comprised blood. These receptors all come from a woman aged 60-75 years in good health. Both conserved end residues are part of each CDR3. Each record gives: D gene, V gene, J gene, clone size, CDR3 DNA, CDR3 protein. The D gene is left open where the match is weak. The size field is filled for only some rows; it gives once, few, many or a size class.

D gene: -; V gene: TRBV28; J gene: TRBJ2-7; clone size: few; CDR3 DNA: TGTGCCAGCAATGGGGGTTCCTCCTACGAGCAGTACTTC; CDR3 protein: CASNGGSSYEQYF
D gene: -; V gene: TRBV28; J gene: TRBJ2-3; clone size: -; CDR3 DNA: TGTGCCACAGTTCTCCCCGGACGCACAGATACGCAGTATTTT; CDR3 protein: CATVLPGRTDTQYF
D gene: -; V gene: TRBV7-9; J gene: TRBJ2-5; clone size: few; CDR3 DNA: TGTGCCAGCAGCCTACAGCGATCTCAAGAGACCCAGTACTTC; CDR3 protein: CASSLQRSQETQYF
D gene: -; V gene: TRBV12-3/TRBV12-4; J gene: TRBJ2-3; clone size: -; CDR3 DNA: TGTGCCAGCAGTTGCACGGTGAGAACAGATACGCAGTATTTT; CDR3 protein: CASSCTVRTDTQYF
D gene: -; V gene: TRBV20-1; J gene: TRBJ1-5; clone size: few; CDR3 DNA: TGCAGTGCTAGACCCCGGGACGGAGGCAATCAGCCCCAGCATTTT; CDR3 protein: CSARPRDGGNQPQHF
D gene: TRBD2; V gene: TRBV6-2/TRBV6-3; J gene: TRBJ2-7; clone size: -; CDR3 DNA: TGTGCCAGCAGTTACGGATCTAGCGGGAGAGGTCAGGCCGAGCAGTACTTC; CDR3 protein: CASSYGSSGRGQAEQYF
D gene: TRBD1; V gene: TRBV4-2; J gene: TRBJ2-3; clone size: few; CDR3 DNA: TGTGCCAGCAGCCAAGATGGAACAGGGGGCACAGATACGCAGTATTTT; CDR3 protein: CASSQDGTGGTDTQYF
D gene: -; V gene: TRBV5-5; J gene: TRBJ1-4; clone size: few; CDR3 DNA: TGTGCCAGCAGCTTGAGCGGGGCTGACTCGGGAAAACTGTTTTTT; CDR3 protein: CASSLSGADSGKLFF
D gene: TRBD2; V gene: TRBV25-1; J gene: TRBJ2-5; clone size: few; CDR3 DNA: TGTGCCAGCCGACTAGCGGTTAAAGAGACCCAGTACTTC; CDR3 protein: CASRLAVKETQYF
D gene: -; V gene: TRBV27; J gene: TRBJ1-1; clone size: -; CDR3 DNA: TGTGCCAGCAGTGACCACAGGGCGAACACTGAAGCTTTCTTT; CDR3 protein: CASSDHRANTEAFF
D gene: -; V gene: TRBV6-5; J gene: TRBJ1-1; clone size: -; CDR3 DNA: TGTGCCAGCAGTGCCCACATTGGGGACACTGAAGCTTTCTTT; CDR3 protein: CASSAHIGDTEAFF
D gene: TRBD2; V gene: TRBV28; J gene: TRBJ2-7; clone size: -; CDR3 DNA: TGTGCCAGCAGTTTCACCAGGGGACTAGCGGGACACTACGAGCAGTACTTC; CDR3 protein: CASSFTRGLAGHYEQYF
D gene: -; V gene: TRBV4-3; J gene: TRBJ2-4; clone size: few; CDR3 DNA: TGCGCCAGCAGCCCCAGGCTGGAGCTCATTCAGTACTTC; CDR3 protein: CASSPRLELIQYF
D gene: -; V gene: TRBV14; J gene: TRBJ2-1; clone size: -; CDR3 DNA: TGTGCCAGCAGCCCCCACCTCCTAGCGTATGAGCAGTTCTTC; CDR3 protein: CASSPHLLAYEQFF
D gene: -; V gene: TRBV27; J gene: TRBJ2-1; clone size: -; CDR3 DNA: TGTGCCAGCAGTTTATCATACCCGGGGGTCGGGAATGAGCAGTTCTTC; CDR3 protein: CASSLSYPGVGNEQFF
D gene: -; V gene: TRBV7-6; J gene: TRBJ2-5; clone size: -; CDR3 DNA: TGTGCCAGCAGCAGCAGGGTTGGTGAGACCCAGTACTTC; CDR3 protein: CASSSRVGETQYF
D gene: TRBD1; V gene: TRBV7-2; J gene: TRBJ1-5; clone size: -; CDR3 DNA: TGTGCCAGCAGCTCCCATAGACAGGGAGCTAGCAATCAGCCCCAGCATTTT; CDR3 protein: CASSSHRQGASNQPQHF
D gene: TRBD2; V gene: TRBV28; J gene: TRBJ2-7; clone size: once; CDR3 DNA: TGTGCCAGCAGTTTTTCGCGGGGGTCAGTTTACGAGCAGTACTTC; CDR3 protein: CASSFSRGSVYEQYF
D gene: -; V gene: TRBV27; J gene: TRBJ2-7; clone size: -; CDR3 DNA: TGTGCCAGCAGTTTATCCCCTGGGGCGTCCTACGAGCAGTACTTC; CDR3 protein: CASSLSPGASYEQYF
D gene: -; V gene: TRBV14; J gene: TRBJ2-5; clone size: -; CDR3 DNA: TGTGCCAGCAGCCAACCCGACCAAGAGACCCAGTACTTC; CDR3 protein: CASSQPDQETQYF
D gene: -; V gene: TRBV4-1; J gene: TRBJ1-6; clone size: -; CDR3 DNA: TGCGCCAGCAGCCAAGATCGGGGGATGAATTCACCCCTCCACTTT; CDR3 protein: CASSQDRGMNSPLHF
D gene: -; V gene: TRBV7-9; J gene: TRBJ2-7; clone size: -; CDR3 DNA: TGTGCCAGCAGCCTTTCGACATACAGCTCCTACGAGCAGTACTTC; CDR3 protein: CASSLSTYSSYEQYF
D gene: TRBD2; V gene: TRBV7-2; J gene: TRBJ2-3; clone size: few; CDR3 DNA: TGTGCCAGCAGCAAGTTAGCGGGAGGTTTTGCTGATACGCAGTATTTT; CDR3 protein: CASSKLAGGFADTQYF
D gene: -; V gene: TRBV5-1; J gene: TRBJ2-3; clone size: -; CDR3 DNA: TGCGCCAGCAGCATGGACCTCCCTTCATATACGCAGTATTTT; CDR3 protein: CASSMDLPSYTQYF
D gene: TRBD2; V gene: TRBV24-1; J gene: TRBJ2-2; clone size: -; CDR3 DNA: TGTGCCACCACCTCGAGCGGGAGCCGAGTAAACACCGGGGAGCTGTTTTTT; CDR3 protein: CATTSSGSRVNTGELFF
D gene: TRBD2; V gene: TRBV28; J gene: TRBJ2-5; clone size: -; CDR3 DNA: TGTGCCAGCAGTTTAGGCGGAGGGAGGGAAACCTTTAAAGAGACCCAGTACTTC; CDR3 protein: CASSLGGGRETFKETQYF
D gene: TRBD2; V gene: TRBV6-2/TRBV6-3; J gene: TRBJ2-1; clone size: -; CDR3 DNA: TGTGCCAGCACCAGAAGCGGGGGCGGCCAAGACAATGAGCAGTTCTTC; CDR3 protein: CASTRSGGGQDNEQFF
D gene: TRBD1; V gene: TRBV4-1; J gene: TRBJ2-7; clone size: -; CDR3 DNA: TGCGCCAGCAGCCAAGTTTTCAGGGGGACCTACGAGCAGTACTTC; CDR3 protein: CASSQVFRGTYEQYF
D gene: -; V gene: TRBV28; J gene: TRBJ1-5; clone size: few; CDR3 DNA: TGTGCCAGCAGTTTATTTGAAGGAGATCAGCCCCAGCATTTT; CDR3 protein: CASSLFEGDQPQHF
D gene: -; V gene: TRBV4-1; J gene: TRBJ2-7; clone size: -; CDR3 DNA: TGCACCAGCAGCCAAGTCGCCGGGACATACTACGAGCAGTACTTC; CDR3 protein: CTSSQVAGTYYEQYF
D gene: -; V gene: TRBV6-5; J gene: TRBJ2-3; clone size: -; CDR3 DNA: TGTGCCACCAACCCCGGACAGCACACAGATACGCAGTATTTT; CDR3 protein: CATNPGQHTDTQYF
D gene: -; V gene: TRBV29-1; J gene: TRBJ1-4; clone size: few; CDR3 DNA: TGCAGCGTTGAGCAAGGAGAAAAACTGTTTTTT; CDR3 protein: CSVEQGEKLFF
D gene: -; V gene: TRBV29-1; J gene: TRBJ1-6; clone size: -; CDR3 DNA: TGCAGCGTGACCGACCAGGGTGGTTCACCCCTCCACTTT; CDR3 protein: CSVTDQGGSPLHF
D gene: TRBD1; V gene: TRBV4-1; J gene: TRBJ2-1; clone size: few; CDR3 DNA: TGCGCCAGCAGCCGGGGACAGGGGCTTGATGATGAGCAGTTCTTC; CDR3 protein: CASSRGQGLDDEQFF
D gene: TRBD2; V gene: TRBV29-1; J gene: TRBJ2-5; clone size: -; CDR3 DNA: TGCAGCGTTGTGGCCGGGGGGGACCAAGAGACCCAGTACTTC; CDR3 protein: CSVVAGGDQETQYF
D gene: TRBD1; V gene: TRBV20-1; J gene: TRBJ1-2; clone size: -; CDR3 DNA: TGCAGTGCCCTACAGGGGGCTAACTATGGCTACACCTTC; CDR3 protein: CSALQGANYGYTF
D gene: -; V gene: TRBV28; J gene: TRBJ2-4; clone size: -; CDR3 DNA: TGTGCCAGCAGTGTATCCGACAGCCTAAACATTCAGTACTTC; CDR3 protein: CASSVSDSLNIQYF
D gene: TRBD2; V gene: TRBV6-2/TRBV6-3; J gene: TRBJ2-7; clone size: -; CDR3 DNA: TGTGCCAGCAGTTACGGTGCGGGAGTGATGTGGGGCGAGCAGTACTTC; CDR3 protein: CASSYGAGVMWGEQYF
D gene: -; V gene: TRBV7-2; J gene: TRBJ2-7; clone size: many; CDR3 DNA: TGTGCCAGCAGCTACCAGGGAACCTCCTACGAGCAGTACTTC; CDR3 protein: CASSYQGTSYEQYF
D gene: -; V gene: TRBV27; J gene: TRBJ2-3; clone size: few; CDR3 DNA: TGTGCCAGCAGTTTATTCCTAAGCACAGATACGCAGTATTTT; CDR3 protein: CASSLFLSTDTQYF
D gene: TRBD1; V gene: TRBV4-2; J gene: TRBJ2-7; clone size: once; CDR3 DNA: TGTGCCAGCAACAAAACCGGGACAGGGGAGTTCGGCGAGCAGTACTTC; CDR3 protein: CASNKTGTGEFGEQYF
D gene: -; V gene: TRBV4-1; J gene: TRBJ2-1; clone size: once; CDR3 DNA: TGCGCCAGCAGCCAAGAACCCAATCCGAGCGGAGACTCCTACAATGAGCAGTTCTTC; CDR3 protein: CASSQEPNPSGDSYNEQFF
D gene: TRBD1; V gene: TRBV6-1; J gene: TRBJ2-5; clone size: once; CDR3 DNA: TGTGCCAGCAGGATGGGACAGGGGGCAGGTGAGACCCAGTACTTC; CDR3 protein: CASRMGQGAGETQYF
D gene: TRBD2; V gene: TRBV2; J gene: TRBJ2-7; clone size: -; CDR3 DNA: TGTGCCAGCCGAGGTTGGGCGGGAGGCTCCTACGAGCAGTACTTC; CDR3 protein: CASRGWAGGSYEQYF
D gene: TRBD2; V gene: TRBV11-2; J gene: TRBJ2-2; clone size: few; CDR3 DNA: TGTGCCAGCAGCTTGACCCTAGCGGGAGGGTACACCGGGGAGCTGTTTTTT; CDR3 protein: CASSLTLAGGYTGELFF
D gene: TRBD1; V gene: TRBV6-5; J gene: TRBJ2-6; clone size: -; CDR3 DNA: TGTGCCAGCAGTTACTGGACAGGCTCTGGGGCTAACGTCCTGACTTTC; CDR3 protein: CASSYWTGSGANVLTF
D gene: -; V gene: TRBV10-3; J gene: TRBJ2-7; clone size: few; CDR3 DNA: TGTGCCATCAGTGCGCCGGGATTGGGCTACGAGCAGTACTTC; CDR3 protein: CAISAPGLGYEQYF
D gene: TRBD2; V gene: TRBV4-3; J gene: TRBJ2-1; clone size: once; CDR3 DNA: TGCGCCGGCAGCCAATATACTAGCGGAGCCTACAATGAGCAGTTCTTC; CDR3 protein: CAGSQYTSGAYNEQFF